This TCR beta chain was observed in a study of PD-L1 blockade in urothelial cancer. Overall study context: Atezolizumab, begun by patients in about 2014, was given at 1,200 mg intravenously every 3 weeks. Patients' histories included 0 to 3 prior chemotherapy regimens. Blood yielded a median of about 140,000 T cells per sample.

Trimming at V came to 3 bases and at J to 5 bases, leaving 8 bases not matched to a gene. This CDR3 has 15 residues. From germline, CDR1 is WNHNN and CDR2 SYGVQD (reference sequence). Only in-frame clones appear in the TCRdb table, and some are missing; sequencing was by immunoSEQ multiplex PCR. The data hold approximately 39,000 clones, with about 89% observed a single time. The V and J genes are TRBV10-1 and TRBJ2-5, with TRBD2 matching over 8 bases. The clonotype comes from a man in his 60s with urothelial cancer. The sequencing here drew on PBMCs, taken around atezolizumab (anti-PD-L1) treatment. The CDR3 spells CASSESGGGMETQYF. DNA of the CDR3: TGCGCCAGCAGTGAAAGCGGCGGGGGGATGGAGACCCAGTACTTC.